The T cell receptor beta chain under discussion was sequenced for a study of circulating tumor DNA in untreated peripheral T-cell lymphoma. Whole-study findings and limits: In 70% to 85% of patients, tumor-specific clonotypes were identified.

Sequencing used immunoSEQ multiplex PCR; TCRdb keeps in-frame clones, though not all of them. The sample lists about 990 clones; around 81% were seen once. V lost 0 bases to trimming and J lost 10 bases; unmatched junction nucleotides: 7. This CDR3 is 16 amino acids long. The germline V gene encodes CDR1 MNHGY and CDR2 SAAAGT. On this clone: Its antigen is currently unknown.

The sequence was collected from a human donor with peripheral T-cell lymphoma. The rearrangement uses TRBV6-8 and TRBJ2-1; 12 bases align to TRBD2. Material: tumor tissue. For the CDR3, the DNA is TGTGCCAGCAGTTACTCGCCTAGCGGGGGGGCCAGAGAGCAGTTCTTC. This gives the protein CASSYSPSGGAREQFF.